What follows are 22 T cell receptor beta chains derived from one specimen sequenced in a study of CD8+CD57+ T cells in acquired aplastic anemia. Genomic DNA acted as the template from which TCR beta VDJ combination and CDR3 sequence profiling were carried out. TCRdb re-called the reads through MiXCR, storing one row per CDR3 protein. The sample comprises about 110,000 distinct CDR3 sequences, roughly 51% of which are singletons, and about a third rests with the top ten. The sample comprised sorted CD4+, CD8+, or CD8+CD57+ T cells (not recorded which) from PBMCs. These receptors came from a human donor in good health, serving as a control.

In its sample, this clonotype was seen many times. The chain combines TRBV7-6 with TRBJ1-5, with D unresolved. Germline V CDR1 and CDR2: SGHVS, FNYEAQ. V was trimmed by 0 bases and J by 0 bases, leaving 12 bases between them. This CDR3 is built from 17 residues. The CDR3 region has the DNA TGTGCCAGCAGCTTAGCCCTCGGCACGGATAGCAATCAGCCCCAGCATTTT. It codes for CASSLALGTDSNQPQHF.

The J gene is TRBJ1-5, the V gene TRBV19; no definite D call. Germline loops: CDR1 LNHDA, CDR2 SQIVND (reference sequence). Trimming cost V 6 bases and J 7 bases, with 10 bases left between them. This CDR3 has 12 amino acids. CDR3 nucleotide sequence: TGTGCCAGTAGGCTACCTCGACAGCCCCAGCATTTT. It yields the protein CASRLPRQPQHF. The entire variable domain, with the rest obtained from reference TRBV19 and TRBJ1-5, is as follows: DGGITQSPKYLFRKEGQNVTLSCEQNLNHDAMYWYRQDPGQGLRLIYYSQIVNDFQKGDIAEGYSVSREKKESFPLTVTSAQKNPTAFYLCASRLPRQPQHFGDGTRLSIL.

The sample holds many counts of this clonotype. The V and J genes are TRBV7-9 and TRBJ1-2; D is possibly TRBD1 (5 bases). The germline gives CDR1 SEHNR, CDR2 FQNEAQ (reference sequence). Trimming shortened V by 1 base and J by 7 bases, and 16 bases separated the two germline ends. CDR3 length: 15 residues. The CDR3 DNA follows: TGTGCCAGCAGCTTAGTTTTGTCAGGGCCCGTTGGCTACACCTTC. This encodes CASSLVLSGPVGYTF.

This chain links TRBV7-2 with TRBJ2-7; D perhaps matches TRBD1 (6 bases). The V gene lost 1 base and the J gene lost 3 bases, with 7 bases spanning the gap. This CDR3 comprises 13 residues. CDR1 and CDR2 from the germline V gene are SGHTA and FQGNSA. The CDR3 nucleotides read TGTGCCAGCAGCTTAGGGGGACACTACGAGCAGTACTTC. This gives the protein CASSLGGHYEQYF. The full variable domain, completed using reference TRBV7-2 and TRBJ2-7, is GAGVSQSPSNKVTEKGKDVELRCDPISGHTALYWYRQSLGQGLEFLIYFQGNSAPDKSGLPSDRFSAERTGGSVSTLTIQRTQQEDSAVYLCASSLGGHYEQYFGPGTRLTVT.

This clonotype showed up many times. The rearrangement uses TRBV27 and TRBJ1-1, with TRBD1 as a possible D gene (6 bases). The CDR3 contains 15 residues. Looked up from germline, CDR1 is MNHEY and CDR2 is SMNVEV (reference sequence). V lost 3 bases to trimming and J lost 2 bases, with 13 bases between them. CDR3 residues: CASSLQQGGNTEAFF. In DNA, the CDR3 is TGTGCCAGCAGTTTGCAACAGGGCGGTAACACTGAAGCTTTCTTT.

The chain combines TRBV25-1 with TRBJ1-1, with TRBD1 matching over 8 bases. CDR1 is MGHDK, CDR2 SYGVNS, per germline. The CDR3 runs to 14 residues. After removal of 4 bases from V and 3 bases from J, the junction contained 4 bases not matched to a gene. The CDR3 DNA reads as TGTGCCAGCAGTGCCCTGACAGGGGACACTGAAGCTTTCTTT. Translated, it gives CASSALTGDTEAFF. Together with reference TRBV25-1 and TRBJ1-1, the CDR3 gives the full variable domain: EADIYQTPRYLVIGTGKKITLECSQTMGHDKMYWYQQDPGMELHLIHYSYGVNSTEKGDLSSESTVSRIRTEHFPLTLESARPSHTSQYLCASSALTGDTEAFFGQGTRLTVV.

The chain combines TRBV12-3 or TRBV12-4 with TRBJ2-5, with D maybe TRBD2 (6 bases). V lost 3 bases to trimming and J lost 5 bases, with 13 bases between them. The CDR3 has 14 residues. CDR3: CASSLVSGAETQYF. The CDR3, as DNA: TGTGCCAGCAGTTTGGTTAGCGGAGCCGAGACCCAGTACTTC.

About this clonotype: This may be a read error, as it is one base from a much larger clone. The CDR3 ends on some other residue instead of the conserved phenylalanine or tryptophan, so this is likely a read error. The chain is built from TRBV11-2 and TRBJ1-1, with TRBD1 matching over 8 bases. The junction had 4 bases not matched to a gene; V was cut back by 4 bases and J by 0 bases. Germline CDR1 reads SGHAT; CDR2 reads FQNNGV. The CDR3 has 15 residues. The CDR3 DNA reads TGTGCCAGCAGCTCCCGGACAGGGTTGAACACTGAAGCTTTCCTT. Protein product: CASSSRTGLNTEAFL.

The rearrangement joins TRBV20-1 to TRBJ2-7; tentatively, D is TRBD2 (6 bases). The germline V gene has CDR1 DFQATT and CDR2 SNEGSKA (reference sequence). Trimming cost V 6 bases and J 2 bases, with 11 bases left between them. The CDR3 totals 12 residues. The CDR3 DNA is TGCAGTGCCCAATGGGGGGCCTACGAGCAGTACGTC. Translating gives CSAQWGAYEQYV.

The chain combines TRBV10-3 with TRBJ2-7; D unresolved. The V end lost 10 bases, the J end lost 4 bases, and 5 bases lay between the germline ends. Germline V CDR1 and CDR2: ENHRY, SYGVKD. CDR3 length equals 9 residues. The CDR3 is CARRYEQYV. Written as DNA, the CDR3 is TGTGCCAGGCGATACGAGCAGTACGTC.

The sample holds many counts of this clonotype. The V and J genes are TRBV7-9 and TRBJ1-2; D is perhaps TRBD1 (5 bases). V lost 2 bases, J lost 3 bases, and 10 bases lay in between. The CDR3 runs to 14 residues. Germline V gene sequence: CDR1 SEHNR, CDR2 FQNEAQ (reference sequence). CDR3 in amino acids: CASSLNGQYYGYTF. The CDR3 DNA follows: TGTGCCAGCAGCTTAAATGGACAATACTATGGCTACACCTTC.

The chain links TRBV5-8 to TRBJ1-2, with 9 bases lining up with TRBD1. After removal of 3 bases from V and 5 bases from J, the junction contained 5 bases not matched to a gene. CDR1 is SGHTS, CDR2 YDEGEE, per germline. The CDR3 extends over 14 amino acids. The CDR3 DNA sequence: TGTGCCAGCAGCTCTGGACAGGGGAGATATGGCTACACCTTC. It encodes CASSSGQGRYGYTF.

This clonotype appeared many times. The chain uses TRBV6-1 and TRBJ2-5, with D perhaps TRBD1 (7 bases). CDR3 length: 14 residues. In germline, CDR1 is MNHNS, CDR2 SASEGT. V lost 2 bases and J lost 5, with 12 bases in between. The CDR3 loop is CASSEWRGRETQYF. DNA for the CDR3: TGTGCCAGCAGTGAATGGAGGGGGCGCGAGACCCAGTACTTC.

J is TRBJ2-5 and V is TRBV20-1; 11 bases agree with TRBD2. Germline V gene sequence: CDR1 DFQATT, CDR2 SNEGSKA (reference sequence). J gave up 5 bases and V 6 bases, and 8 bases lay outside the gene matches. This CDR3 has 14 amino acids. CDR3 nucleotides: TGCAGTGCCCAAATAGCGGGAGGGCCTGAGACCCAGTACTTC. As protein: CSAQIAGGPETQYF.

About this clonotype itself: The junction shows a germline mismatch at one end, possibly a read error. V gene TRBV5-4 combines with J gene TRBJ1-2, with TRBD1 matching 8 bases. The CDR3 covers 12 residues. The germline CDR1 and CDR2 sequences are SGHNT and YYREEE (reference sequence). This CDR3 is CASSQDRVGCTF. CDR3 nucleotides: TGTGCCAGCAGCCAGGACAGGGTTGGCTGCACCTTC.

With regard to this clonotype: One base away lies a much larger clone, so this may be a sequencing read error. The chain uses TRBV5-4 and TRBJ1-2; D call uncertain. This CDR3 contains 15 residues. V was shortened by 2 bases and J by 5 bases, with 16 bases between the two germline ends. The germline CDR1 and CDR2 sequences are SGHNT and YYREEE (reference sequence). The CDR3 DNA sequence: TGTGCCAGCAGCTTCCCCGGGCCAGTAGCTTATGGCTACACCTTC. As protein: CASSFPGPVAYGYTF.

This rearrangement joins TRBV15 to TRBJ2-7; 9 bases agree with TRBD2. The CDR3 sequence is 16 residues long. Trimming cost V 0 bases and J 3 bases; bases outside gene matches: 6. The germline CDR1 and CDR2 sequences are LNHNV and YYDKDF (reference sequence). The CDR3 DNA reads as TGTGCCACCAGCAGAGAGCGGGGGGGAGCCTACTACGAGCAGTACTTC. Residues: CATSRERGGAYYEQYF. The full variable domain, its missing parts supplied by reference TRBV15 and TRBJ2-7, is DAMVIQNPRYQVTQFGKPVTLSCSQTLNHNVMYWYQQKSSQAPKLLFHYYDKDFNNEADTPDNFQSRRPNTSFCFLDIRSPGLGDTAMYLCATSRERGGAYYEQYFGPGTRLTVT.

This clonotype was recorded at least ten times. The rearrangement uses TRBV3-1 and TRBJ2-5, with 12 bases that match TRBD2. The V and J ends lost 1 base and 5 bases, in that order; junction bases with no gene match: 2. This CDR3 comprises 15 residues. The V gene's germline CDR1 is LGHDT and CDR2 YNNKEL (reference sequence). CDR3 in DNA: TGTGCCAGCAGCCAAGGTCTAGCGGGGGGGGAGACCCAGTACTTC. Protein sequence: CASSQGLAGGETQYF.

This clonotype came up a few times. J is TRBJ1-5 and V is TRBV27; D is unresolved. Germline CDR1 is MNHEY and CDR2 is SMNVEV (reference sequence). Trimming removed 0 bases at V and 7 bases at J, with 10 bases between. CDR3 length: 14 residues. For the CDR3, the DNA is TGTGCCAGCAGTTTATCGATGGTCGGGCAGCCCCAGCATTTT. Translated, it gives CASSLSMVGQPQHF.

The chain links TRBV20-1 to TRBJ1-1; no clear D. The V and J ends lost 4 bases and 3 bases respectively, with 15 bases between them. Germline lookup yields CDR1 DFQATT and CDR2 SNEGSKA (reference sequence). The CDR3 covers 14 residues. Here the CDR3 reads CSATLGGIDTEAFF. The CDR3 DNA follows: TGCAGTGCTACCCTAGGTGGCATTGACACTGAAGCTTTCTTT.

J is TRBJ1-4 and V is TRBV7-9; 7 bases align to TRBD1. Germline assignment: CDR1 SEHNR and CDR2 FQNEAQ (reference sequence). After removal of 5 bases from V and 3 bases from J, the junction contained 3 bases not matched to a gene. The CDR3 has 14 amino acids. As DNA, the CDR3 is TGTGCCAGCAGCCCGGGACAGCCTAATGAAAAACTGTTTTTT. Its protein product is CASSPGQPNEKLFF.

In this sample, this clonotype turned up a few times. The rearrangement uses TRBV30 and TRBJ2-1; the match to TRBD1 covers 9 bases. Germline V lookup: CDR1 GTSNPN, CDR2 SVGIG (reference sequence). V was clipped by 0 bases and J by 8 bases; unmatched bases: 5. This CDR3 is 14 amino acids long. CDR3 protein: CAWSVGQGNDEQFF. The CDR3 bases are TGTGCCTGGAGTGTGGGACAGGGTAACGATGAGCAGTTCTTC.